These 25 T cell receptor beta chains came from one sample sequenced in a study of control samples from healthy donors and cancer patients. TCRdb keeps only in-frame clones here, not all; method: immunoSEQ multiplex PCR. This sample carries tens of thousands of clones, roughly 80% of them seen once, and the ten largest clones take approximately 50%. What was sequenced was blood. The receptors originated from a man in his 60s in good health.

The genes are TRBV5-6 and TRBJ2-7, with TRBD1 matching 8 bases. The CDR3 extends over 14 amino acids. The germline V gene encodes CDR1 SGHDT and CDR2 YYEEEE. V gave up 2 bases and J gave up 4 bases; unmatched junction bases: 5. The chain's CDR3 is CASSFRDRRYEQYF. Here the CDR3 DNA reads TGTGCCAGCAGCTTCCGGGACAGGCGATACGAGCAGTACTTC.

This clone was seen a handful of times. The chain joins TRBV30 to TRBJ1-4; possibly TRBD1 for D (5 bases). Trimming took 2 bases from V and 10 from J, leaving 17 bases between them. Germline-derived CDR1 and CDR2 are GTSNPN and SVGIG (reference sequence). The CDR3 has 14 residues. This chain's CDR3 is CAWSLDRSGRKLFF. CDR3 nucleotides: TGTGCCTGGAGTCTCGACAGATCCGGAAGAAAACTGTTTTTT.

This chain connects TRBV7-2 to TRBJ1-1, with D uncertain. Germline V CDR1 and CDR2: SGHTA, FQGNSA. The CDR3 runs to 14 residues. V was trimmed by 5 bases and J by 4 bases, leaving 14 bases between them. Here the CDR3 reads CASSADSGGTEAFF. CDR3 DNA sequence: TGTGCCAGCAGCGCGGATTCGGGAGGCACTGAAGCTTTCTTT.

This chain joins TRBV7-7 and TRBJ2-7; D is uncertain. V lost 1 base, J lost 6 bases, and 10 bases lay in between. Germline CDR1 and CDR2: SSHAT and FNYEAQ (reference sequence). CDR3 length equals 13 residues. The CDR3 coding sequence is TGTGCCAGCAGCTTAGAACGGCTTAGCGAGCAGTACTTC. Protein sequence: CASSLERLSEQYF.

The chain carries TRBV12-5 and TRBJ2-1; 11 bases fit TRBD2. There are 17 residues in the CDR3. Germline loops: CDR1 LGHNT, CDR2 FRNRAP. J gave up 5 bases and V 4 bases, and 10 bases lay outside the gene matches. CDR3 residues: CASGSLKTSGVDNEQFF. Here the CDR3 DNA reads TGTGCTAGTGGTTCCCTCAAGACTAGCGGGGTTGACAATGAGCAGTTCTTC.

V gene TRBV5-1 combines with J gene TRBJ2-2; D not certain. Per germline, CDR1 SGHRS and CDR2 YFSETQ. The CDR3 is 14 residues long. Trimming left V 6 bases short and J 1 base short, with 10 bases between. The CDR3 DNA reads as TGCGCCAGCACTAAGGCAGGGAACACCGGGGAGCTGTTTTTT. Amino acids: CASTKAGNTGELFF.

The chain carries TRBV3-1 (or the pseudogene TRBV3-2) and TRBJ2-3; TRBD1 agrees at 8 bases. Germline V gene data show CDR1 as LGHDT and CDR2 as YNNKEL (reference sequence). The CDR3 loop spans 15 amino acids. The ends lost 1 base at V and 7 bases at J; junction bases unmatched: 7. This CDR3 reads CASSQGSGGKHTQYF. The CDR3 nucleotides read TGTGCCAGCAGCCAAGGGTCAGGGGGCAAGCATACGCAGTATTTT.

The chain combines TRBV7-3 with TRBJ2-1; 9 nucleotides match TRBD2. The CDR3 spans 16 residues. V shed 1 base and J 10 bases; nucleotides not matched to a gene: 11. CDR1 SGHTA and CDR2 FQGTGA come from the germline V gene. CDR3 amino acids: CASSLMTSGGLVEQFF. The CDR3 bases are TGTGCCAGCAGCTTAATGACTAGCGGTGGGCTGGTGGAGCAGTTCTTC.

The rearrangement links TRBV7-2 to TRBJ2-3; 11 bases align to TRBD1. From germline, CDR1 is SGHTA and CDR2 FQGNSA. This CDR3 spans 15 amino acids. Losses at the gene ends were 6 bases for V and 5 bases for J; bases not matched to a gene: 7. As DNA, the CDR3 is TGTGCCAGCAGATCAGGACAGGGGGCGAAAGATACGCAGTATTTT. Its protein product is CASRSGQGAKDTQYF.

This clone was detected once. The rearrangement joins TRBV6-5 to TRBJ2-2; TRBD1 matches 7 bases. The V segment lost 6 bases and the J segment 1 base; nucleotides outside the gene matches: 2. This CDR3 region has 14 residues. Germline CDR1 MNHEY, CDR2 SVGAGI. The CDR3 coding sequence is TGTGCCAGCAGGGGACAGAGGAACACCGGGGAGCTGTTTTTT. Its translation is CASRGQRNTGELFF.

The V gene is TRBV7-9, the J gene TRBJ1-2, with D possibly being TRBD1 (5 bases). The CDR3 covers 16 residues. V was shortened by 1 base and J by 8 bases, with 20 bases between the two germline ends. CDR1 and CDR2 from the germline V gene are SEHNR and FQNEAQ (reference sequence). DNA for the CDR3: TGTGCCAGCAGCTTAGAGGAGGGCGCCAGGGCGGACGGCTACACCTTC. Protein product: CASSLEEGARADGYTF.

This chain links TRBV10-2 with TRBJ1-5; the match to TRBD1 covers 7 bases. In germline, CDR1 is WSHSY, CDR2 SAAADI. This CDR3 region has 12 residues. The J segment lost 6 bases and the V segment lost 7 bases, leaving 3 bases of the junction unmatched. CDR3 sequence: CASTGGVQPQHF. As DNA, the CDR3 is TGCGCCAGCACAGGGGGAGTTCAGCCCCAGCATTTT.

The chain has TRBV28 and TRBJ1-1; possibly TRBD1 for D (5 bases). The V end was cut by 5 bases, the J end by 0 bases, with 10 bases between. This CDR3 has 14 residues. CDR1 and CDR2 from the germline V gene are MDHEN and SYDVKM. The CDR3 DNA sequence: TGTGCCAGCAGTCTTGACAGTGTGAACACTGAAGCTTTCTTT. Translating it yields CASSLDSVNTEAFF.

The CDR3 bases are TGTGCCAGCAGCTCCGTAGACAGGGTCTCCTTATTTAGTGTCAAAAACATTCAGTACTTC. Protein: CASSSVDRVSLFSVKNIQYF. This chain connects TRBV7-8 to TRBJ2-4; 7 nucleotides line up with TRBD1. J was trimmed by 3 bases and V by 4 bases; bases with no gene match: 21. The germline V gene encodes CDR1 SGHVS and CDR2 FQNEAQ. The CDR3 sequence is 20 residues long. Complete variable domain (other parts from reference TRBV7-8 and TRBJ2-4): GAGVSQSPRYKVAKRGQDVALRCDPISGHVSLFWYQQALGQGPEFLTYFQNEAQLDKSGLPSDRFFAERPEGSVSTLKIQRTQQEDSAVYLCASSSVDRVSLFSVKNIQYFGAGTRLSVL.

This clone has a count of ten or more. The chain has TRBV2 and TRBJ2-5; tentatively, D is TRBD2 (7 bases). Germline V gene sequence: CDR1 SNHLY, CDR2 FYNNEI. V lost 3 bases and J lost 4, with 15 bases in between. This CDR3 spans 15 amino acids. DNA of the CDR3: TGTGCCAGCAGTGAGCCGGGGGGCCCAAGAGAGACCCAGTACTTC. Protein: CASSEPGGPRETQYF. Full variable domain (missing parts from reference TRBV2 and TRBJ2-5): EPEVTQTPSHQVTQMGQEVILRCVPISNHLYFYWYRQILGQKVEFLVSFYNNEISEKSEIFDDQFSVERPDGSNFTLKIRSTKLEDSAMYFCASSEPGGPRETQYFGPGTRLLVL.

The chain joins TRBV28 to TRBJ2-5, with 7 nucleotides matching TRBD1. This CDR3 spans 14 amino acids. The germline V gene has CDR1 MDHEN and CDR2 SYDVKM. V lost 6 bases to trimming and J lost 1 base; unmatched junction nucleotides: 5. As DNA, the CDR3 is TGTGCCAGCAGCCCCGACAGGGTCCAAGAGACCCAGTACTTC. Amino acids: CASSPDRVQETQYF. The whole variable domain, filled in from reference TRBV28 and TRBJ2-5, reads DVKVTQSSRYLVKRTGEKVFLECVQDMDHENMFWYRQDPGLGLRLIYFSYDVKMKEKGDIPEGYSVSREKKERFSLILESASTNQTSMYLCASSPDRVQETQYFGPGTRLLVL.

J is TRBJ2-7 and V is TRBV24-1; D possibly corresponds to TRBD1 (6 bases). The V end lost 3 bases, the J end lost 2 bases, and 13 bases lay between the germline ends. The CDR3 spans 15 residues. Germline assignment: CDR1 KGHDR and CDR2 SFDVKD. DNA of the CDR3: TGTGCCACCAGTGATCCGGGAAGGGGGACCTACGAGCAGTACTTC. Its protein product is CATSDPGRGTYEQYF.

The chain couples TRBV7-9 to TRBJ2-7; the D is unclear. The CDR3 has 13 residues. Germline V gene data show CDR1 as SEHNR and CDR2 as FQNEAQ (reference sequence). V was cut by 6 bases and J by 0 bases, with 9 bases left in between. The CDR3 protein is CASRIGSSYEQYF. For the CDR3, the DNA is TGTGCCAGCAGGATAGGGTCCTCCTACGAGCAGTACTTC.

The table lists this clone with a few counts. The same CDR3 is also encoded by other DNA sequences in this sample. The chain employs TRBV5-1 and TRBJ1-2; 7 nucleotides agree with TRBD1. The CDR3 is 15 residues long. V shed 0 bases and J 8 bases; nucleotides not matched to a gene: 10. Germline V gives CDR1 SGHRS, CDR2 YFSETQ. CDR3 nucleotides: TGCGCCAGCAGCTTGGCCGAAGTGGCAGGGGGGGGCTACACCTTC. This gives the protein CASSLAEVAGGGYTF.

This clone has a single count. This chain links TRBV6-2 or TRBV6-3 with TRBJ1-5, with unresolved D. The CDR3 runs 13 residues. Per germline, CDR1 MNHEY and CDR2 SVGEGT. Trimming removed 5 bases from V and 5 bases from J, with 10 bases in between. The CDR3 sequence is CASSTEKYQPQHF. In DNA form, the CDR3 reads TGTGCCAGCAGTACAGAGAAATATCAGCCCCAGCATTTT.

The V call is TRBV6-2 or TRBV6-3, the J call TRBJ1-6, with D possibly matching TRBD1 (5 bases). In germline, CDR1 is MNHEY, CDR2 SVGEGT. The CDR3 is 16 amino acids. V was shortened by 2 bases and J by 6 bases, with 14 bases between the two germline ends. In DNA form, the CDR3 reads TGTGCCAGCAGTTACGGGACCCTAACGCGTAATTCACCCCTCCACTTT. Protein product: CASSYGTLTRNSPLHF.

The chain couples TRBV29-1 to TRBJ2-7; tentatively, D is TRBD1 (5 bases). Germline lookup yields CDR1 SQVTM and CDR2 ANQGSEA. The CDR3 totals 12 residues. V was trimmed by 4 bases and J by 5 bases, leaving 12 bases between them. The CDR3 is CSVVTGVDEQYF. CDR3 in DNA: TGCAGCGTTGTAACAGGCGTGGACGAGCAGTACTTC.

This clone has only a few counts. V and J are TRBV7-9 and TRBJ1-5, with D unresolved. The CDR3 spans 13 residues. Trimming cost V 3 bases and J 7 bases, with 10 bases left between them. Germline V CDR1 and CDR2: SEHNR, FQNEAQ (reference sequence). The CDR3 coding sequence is TGTGCCAGCAGCTTGGGTGTTGACCAGCCCCAGCATTTT. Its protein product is CASSLGVDQPQHF. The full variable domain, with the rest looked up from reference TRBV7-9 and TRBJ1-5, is DTGVSQNPRHKITKRGQNVTFRCDPISEHNRLYWYRQTLGQGPEFLTYFQNEAQLEKSRLLSDRFSAERPKGSFSTLEIQRTEQGDSAMYLCASSLGVDQPQHFGDGTRLSIL.

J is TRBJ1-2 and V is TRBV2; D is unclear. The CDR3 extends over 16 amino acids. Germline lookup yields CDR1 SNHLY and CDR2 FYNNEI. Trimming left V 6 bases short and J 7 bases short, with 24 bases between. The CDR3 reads CASSPPSGRRSSGYTF. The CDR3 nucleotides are TGTGCCAGCAGCCCCCCCTCGGGCCGAAGATCTAGTGGCTACACCTTC.

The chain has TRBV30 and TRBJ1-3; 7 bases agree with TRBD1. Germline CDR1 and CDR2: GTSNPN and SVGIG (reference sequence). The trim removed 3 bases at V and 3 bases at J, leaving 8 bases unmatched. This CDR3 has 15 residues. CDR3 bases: TGTGCCTGGAGGGTGGGACAGAATTTTGGAAACACCATATATTTT. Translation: CAWRVGQNFGNTIYF. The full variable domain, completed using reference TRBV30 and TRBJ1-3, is SQTIHQWPATLVQPVGSPLSLECTVEGTSNPNLYWYRQAAGRGLQLLFYSVGIGQISSEVPQNLSASRPQDRQFILSSKKLLLSDSGFYLCAWRVGQNFGNTIYFGEGSWLTVV.